Shown below are 13 T cell receptor beta chains from a single sample sequenced in a study of T cells after somatic rescue of genetic block. Data came from immunoSEQ multiplex PCR; TCRdb stores just in-frame clones and leaves some out. The sample holds fewer than 15,000 clones; around 70% are singletons and the top ten take 25% to 30%. Sequenced material: peripheral blood mononuclear cells (PBMCs). These receptor sequences come from a young man.

V is TRBV2 and J is TRBJ2-2, with TRBD1 matching 8 bases. In germline, CDR1 is SNHLY, CDR2 FYNNEI. Trimming removed 6 bases from V and 0 bases from J; junction bases left unmatched: 9. The CDR3 extends over 17 amino acids. CDR3 amino acids: CASSGPKGQANTGELFF. The CDR3 bases are TGTGCCAGCAGCGGTCCAAAGGGACAGGCGAACACCGGGGAGCTGTTTTTT.

The rearrangement joins TRBV7-9 to TRBJ1-6; a possible D gene is TRBD1 (5 bases). With 4 bases removed from V and 0 bases from J, the gap between germline ends came to 16 bases. Germline lookup yields CDR1 SEHNR and CDR2 FQNEAQ (reference sequence). The CDR3 extends over 18 amino acids. The CDR3, as DNA: TGTGCCAGCAGCTACAGGATCGGCACCAGCTCCTATAATTCACCCCTCCACTTT. It codes for CASSYRIGTSSYNSPLHF.

In this sample, this clone turned up a few times. J is TRBJ2-7 and V is TRBV30; D is unclear. This CDR3 has 12 amino acids. The germline gives CDR1 GTSNPN, CDR2 SVGIG (reference sequence). The V and J ends lost 3 bases and 3 bases respectively, with 9 bases between them. The CDR3 here is CAWSLPSYEQYF. The CDR3 DNA is TGTGCCTGGAGCTTACCCAGCTACGAGCAGTACTTC.

The chain is built from TRBV27 and TRBJ2-1, with 12 bases lining up with TRBD2. The CDR3 length is 21 residues. The germline V gene has CDR1 MNHEY and CDR2 SMNVEV (reference sequence). V lost 2 bases and J lost 3; bases outside the gene matches: 17. CDR3 in DNA: TGTGCCAGCAGTTTACCCCCTCTTCCGGGACTAGCGGGCCACATCTACAATGAGCAGTTCTTC. This gives the protein CASSLPPLPGLAGHIYNEQFF.

In its sample, this clone was seen once. The chain combines TRBV27 with TRBJ1-1; no definite D call. Germline CDR1 is MNHEY and CDR2 is SMNVEV (reference sequence). Trimming cost V 6 bases and J 6 bases, with 17 bases left between them. The CDR3 is 14 residues long. The CDR3 DNA sequence: TGTGCCAGCAGCAGTCTTCCGGGTTCTTCTGAAGCTTTCTTT. Amino acid sequence: CASSSLPGSSEAFF.

V gene TRBV13 combines with J gene TRBJ1-3; D perhaps matches TRBD1 (5 bases). Trimming pared 0 bases from V and 5 bases from J, leaving 23 bases between. This CDR3 spans 19 amino acids. Germline CDR1 and CDR2: PRHDT and FYEKMQ (reference sequence). Here the CDR3 DNA reads TGTGCCAGCAGCTTAGGCGTTTACCAACCGGGGGGGAGGAGAAACACCATATATTTT. As protein: CASSLGVYQPGGRRNTIYF.

The rearrangement joins TRBV5-1 to TRBJ2-2, with D possibly matching TRBD1 (6 bases). This CDR3 region has 15 residues. Trimming removed 0 bases from V and 6 bases from J, with 12 bases in between. The V gene's germline CDR1 is SGHRS and CDR2 YFSETQ. CDR3 residues: CASSLGWQGPGELFF. Here the CDR3 DNA reads TGCGCCAGCAGCTTGGGTTGGCAGGGGCCCGGGGAGCTGTTTTTT. The whole variable domain, filled in from reference TRBV5-1 and TRBJ2-2, reads KAGVTQTPRYLIKTRGQQVTLSCSPISGHRSVSWYQQTPGQGLQFLFEYFSETQRNKGNFPGRFSGRQFSNSRSEMNVSTLELGDSALYLCASSLGWQGPGELFFGEGSRLTVL.

This clone appeared a few times. V and J are TRBV11-2 and TRBJ2-7; no clear D. The length of the CDR3 is 12 residues. CDR1 is SGHAT and CDR2 is FQNNGV in the germline V gene. Deletions cut 2 bases from V and 3 bases from J, with 5 bases between. CDR3 protein: CASSLRLYEQYF. In DNA, the CDR3 is TGTGCCAGCAGCTTAAGACTCTACGAGCAGTACTTC.

The rearrangement links TRBV13 to TRBJ1-6; TRBD1 agrees at 9 bases. J lost 6 bases, V lost 4 bases, and 4 bases had no gene match. The germline CDR1 and CDR2 sequences are PRHDT and FYEKMQ (reference sequence). This CDR3 is 15 amino acids long. This CDR3 is CASSSRTGVNSPLHF. The CDR3 bases are TGTGCCAGCAGCTCCCGGACAGGGGTTAATTCACCCCTCCACTTT. The full variable domain, rest sourced from reference TRBV13 and TRBJ1-6, is AAGVIQSPRHLIKEKRETATLKCYPIPRHDTVYWYQQGPGQDPQFLISFYEKMQSDKGSIPDRFSAQQFSDYHSELNMSSLELGDSALYFCASSSRTGVNSPLHFGNGTRLTVT.

The chain recombines TRBV18 with TRBJ2-7, with D maybe TRBD1 (6 bases). V was cut by 5 bases and J by 0 bases, with 26 bases left in between. CDR1 and CDR2 (germline): KGHSH, LQKENI. This CDR3 is 19 amino acids long. CDR3 residues: CASSSLFPGQLISSYEQYF. The CDR3 DNA sequence: TGTGCCAGCTCATCGCTTTTCCCGGGACAACTAATTAGCTCCTACGAGCAGTACTTC.

The chain employs TRBV5-1 and TRBJ2-2, with D unclear. The CDR3 is made up of 14 amino acids. V was trimmed by 2 bases and J by 1 base, leaving 6 bases between them. Per germline, CDR1 SGHRS and CDR2 YFSETQ. CDR3 nucleotides: TGCGCCAGCAGCTTCGGAATGAACACCGGGGAGCTGTTTTTT. This translates into CASSFGMNTGELFF.

This sequence joins TRBV10-1 and TRBJ1-1, with D perhaps TRBD1 (6 bases). The V and J ends lost 6 bases and 3 bases respectively, with 17 bases between them. The germline CDR1 and CDR2 sequences are WNHNN and SYGVQD (reference sequence). The CDR3 is 15 amino acids. CDR3 nucleotides: TGCGCCAGCAGCAACGGACAGTGGTGGGACACTGAAGCTTTCTTT. Encoded protein: CASSNGQWWDTEAFF.

The rearrangement links TRBV28 to TRBJ2-7; 7 nucleotides agree with TRBD1. Germline values: CDR1 MDHEN, CDR2 SYDVKM. The CDR3 runs to 15 residues. V lost 3 bases and J lost 3; bases outside the gene matches: 8. CDR3 amino acids: CASSLVTGSIYEQYF. The CDR3 DNA is TGTGCCAGCAGTTTGGTGACAGGGTCCATCTACGAGCAGTACTTC. The full variable domain, completed using reference TRBV28 and TRBJ2-7, is DVKVTQSSRYLVKRTGEKVFLECVQDMDHENMFWYRQDPGLGLRLIYFSYDVKMKEKGDIPEGYSVSREKKERFSLILESASTNQTSMYLCASSLVTGSIYEQYFGPGTRLTVT.